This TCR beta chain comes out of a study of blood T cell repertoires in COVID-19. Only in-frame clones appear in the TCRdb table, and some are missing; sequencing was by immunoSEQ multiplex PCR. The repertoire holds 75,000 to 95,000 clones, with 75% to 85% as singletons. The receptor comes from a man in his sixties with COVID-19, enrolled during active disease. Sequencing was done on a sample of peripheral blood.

The DNA for the CDR3 is TGTGCCAGCAGCCAAGGTTCGATGACAGTGAGTTATGGCTACACCTTC. Its protein is CASSQGSMTVSYGYTF. The chain uses TRBV3-1 (or the pseudogene TRBV3-2) and TRBJ1-2; D is perhaps TRBD1 (5 bases). Per the germline V gene, CDR1 is LGHDT and CDR2 is YNNKEL (reference sequence). The CDR3 loop spans 16 amino acids. V was cut by 1 base and J by 5 bases, with 17 bases left in between.